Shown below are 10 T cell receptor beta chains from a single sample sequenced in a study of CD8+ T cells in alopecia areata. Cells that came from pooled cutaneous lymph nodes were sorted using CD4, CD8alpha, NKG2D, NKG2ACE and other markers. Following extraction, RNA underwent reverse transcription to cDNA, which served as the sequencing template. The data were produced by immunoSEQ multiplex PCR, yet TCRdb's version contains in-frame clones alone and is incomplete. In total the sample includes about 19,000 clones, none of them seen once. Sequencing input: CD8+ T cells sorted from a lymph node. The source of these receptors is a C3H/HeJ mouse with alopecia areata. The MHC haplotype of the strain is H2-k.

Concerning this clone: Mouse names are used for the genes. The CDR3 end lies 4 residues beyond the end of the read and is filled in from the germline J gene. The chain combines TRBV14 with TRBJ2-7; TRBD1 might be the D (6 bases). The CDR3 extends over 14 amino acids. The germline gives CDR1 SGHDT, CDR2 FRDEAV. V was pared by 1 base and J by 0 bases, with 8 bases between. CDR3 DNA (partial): TGTGCCAGCAGTTTCCCGGGACACTCCTAT. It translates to CASSFPGHSY. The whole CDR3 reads CASSFPGHSYEQYF. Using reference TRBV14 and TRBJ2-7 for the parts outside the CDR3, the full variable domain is EAGVTQSPRYAVLQEGQAVSFWCDPISGHDTLYWYQQPRDQGPQLLVYFRDEAVIDNSQLPSDRFSAVRPKGTNSTLKIQSAKQGDTATYLCASSFPGHSYEQYFGPGTRLTVL.

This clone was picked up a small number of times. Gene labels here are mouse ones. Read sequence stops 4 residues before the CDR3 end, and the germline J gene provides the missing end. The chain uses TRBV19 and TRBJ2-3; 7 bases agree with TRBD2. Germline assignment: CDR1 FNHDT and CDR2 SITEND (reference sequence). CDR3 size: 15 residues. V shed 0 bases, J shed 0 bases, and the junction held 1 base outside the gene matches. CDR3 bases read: TGTGCCAGCAGTATAGTCTGGGGGAGTGCAGAA. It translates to CASSIVWGSAE. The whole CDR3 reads CASSIVWGSAETLYF.

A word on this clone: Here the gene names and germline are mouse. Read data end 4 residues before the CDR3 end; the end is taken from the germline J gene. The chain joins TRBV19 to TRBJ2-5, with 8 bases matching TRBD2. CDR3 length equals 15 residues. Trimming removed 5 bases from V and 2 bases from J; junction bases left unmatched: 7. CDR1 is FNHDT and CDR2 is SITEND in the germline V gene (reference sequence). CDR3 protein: CASSSRTGSQDTQYF. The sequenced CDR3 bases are TGTGCCAGCAGCAGTCGGACTGGGAGCCAAGAC.

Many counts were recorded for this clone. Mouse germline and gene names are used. CDR3 DNA (partial): TGTGCCAGCAGTGATCGGGACTGGGGGAAC. This gives the protein CASSDRDWGN. The whole CDR3 sequence reads CASSDRDWGNTLYF. J is TRBJ2-4 and V is TRBV13-3; 11 bases match TRBD2. Sequencing ends 4 residues short of the CDR3 end; the germline J gene provides the rest. The CDR3 loop spans 14 amino acids. Per the germline V gene, CDR1 is NNHDY and CDR2 is SYVADS.

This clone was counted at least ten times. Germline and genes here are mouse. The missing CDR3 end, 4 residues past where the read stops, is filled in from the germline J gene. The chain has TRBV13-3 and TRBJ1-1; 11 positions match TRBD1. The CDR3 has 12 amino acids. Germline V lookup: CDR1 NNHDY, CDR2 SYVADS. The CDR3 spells CAIRDRGTEVFF. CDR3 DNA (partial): TGTGCCATCCGGGACAGGGGGACA.

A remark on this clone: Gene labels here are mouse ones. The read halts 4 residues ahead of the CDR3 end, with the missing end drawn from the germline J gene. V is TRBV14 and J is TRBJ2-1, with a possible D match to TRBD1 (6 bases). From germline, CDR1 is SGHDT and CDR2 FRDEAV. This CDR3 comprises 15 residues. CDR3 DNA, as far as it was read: TGTGCCAGCAGTCCGGGACAAAAAAGCTCCTCT. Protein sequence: CASSPGQKSSS. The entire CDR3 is CASSPGQKSSSEQFF.

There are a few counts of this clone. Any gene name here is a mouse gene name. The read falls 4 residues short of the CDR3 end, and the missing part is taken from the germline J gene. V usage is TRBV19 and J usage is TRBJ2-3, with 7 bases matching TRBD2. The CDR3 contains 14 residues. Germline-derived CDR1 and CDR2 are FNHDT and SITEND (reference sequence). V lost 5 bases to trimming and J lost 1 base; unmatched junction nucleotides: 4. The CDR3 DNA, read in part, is TGTGCCAGCAGCCTCGGACTGGGTGCAGAA. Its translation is CASSLGLGAE. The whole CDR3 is CASSLGLGAETLYF.

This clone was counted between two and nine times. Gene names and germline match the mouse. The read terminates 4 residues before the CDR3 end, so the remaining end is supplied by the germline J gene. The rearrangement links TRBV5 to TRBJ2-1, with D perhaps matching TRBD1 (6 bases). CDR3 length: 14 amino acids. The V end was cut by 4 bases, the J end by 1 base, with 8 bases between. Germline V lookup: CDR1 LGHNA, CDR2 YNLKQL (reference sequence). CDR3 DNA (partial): TGTGCCAGCAGCCCCCAGGGGAACTATGCT. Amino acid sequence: CASSPQGNYA. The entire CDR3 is CASSPQGNYAEQFF.

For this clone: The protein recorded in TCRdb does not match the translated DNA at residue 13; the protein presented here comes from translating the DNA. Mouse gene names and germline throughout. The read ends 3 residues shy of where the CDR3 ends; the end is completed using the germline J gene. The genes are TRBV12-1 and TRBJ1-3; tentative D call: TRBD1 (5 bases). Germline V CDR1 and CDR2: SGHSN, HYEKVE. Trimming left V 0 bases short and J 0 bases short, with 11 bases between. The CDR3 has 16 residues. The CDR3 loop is CASSLVQGVSGNTLYF. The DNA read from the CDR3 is TGTGCCAGCTCTCTCGTCCAGGGAGTTTCTGGAAATACG. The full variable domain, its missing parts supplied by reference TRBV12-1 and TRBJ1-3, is DSGVVQSPRHIIKEKGGRSVLTCIPISGHSNVVWYQQTLGKELKFLIQHYEKVERDKGFLPSRFSVQQFDDYHSEMNMSALELEDSAMYFCASSLVQGVSGNTLYFGEGSRLIVV.

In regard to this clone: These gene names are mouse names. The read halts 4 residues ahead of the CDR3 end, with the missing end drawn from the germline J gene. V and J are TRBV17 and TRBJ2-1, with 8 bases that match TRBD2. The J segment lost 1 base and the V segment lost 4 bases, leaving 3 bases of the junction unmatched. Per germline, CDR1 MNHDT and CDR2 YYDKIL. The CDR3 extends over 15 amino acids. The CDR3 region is CASSTGGPNYAEQFF. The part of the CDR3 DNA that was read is TGTGCTAGCAGTACTGGGGGGCCCAACTATGCT.